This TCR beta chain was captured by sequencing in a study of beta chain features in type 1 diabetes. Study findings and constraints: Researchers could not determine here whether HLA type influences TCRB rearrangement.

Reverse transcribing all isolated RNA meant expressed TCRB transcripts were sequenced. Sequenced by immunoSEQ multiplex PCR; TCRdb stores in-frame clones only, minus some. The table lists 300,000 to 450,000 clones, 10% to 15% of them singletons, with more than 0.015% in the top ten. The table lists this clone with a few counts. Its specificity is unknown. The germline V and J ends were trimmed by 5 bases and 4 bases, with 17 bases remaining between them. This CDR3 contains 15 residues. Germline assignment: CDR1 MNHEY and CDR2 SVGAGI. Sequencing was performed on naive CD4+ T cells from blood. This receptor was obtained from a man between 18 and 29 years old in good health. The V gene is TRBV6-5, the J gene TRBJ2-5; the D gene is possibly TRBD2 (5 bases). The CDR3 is CASSRDRGRSETQYF. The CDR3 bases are TGTGCCAGCAGTCGAGATCGGGGAAGGTCAGAGACCCAGTACTTC.